The clone carrying this TCR beta chain has ten or more counts. Each CDR3 protein gets one entry after TCRdb re-called the RACE reads with MiXCR. The sample includes some 87,000 distinct CDR3 sequences, over 9% seen only once; the top ten take about 1.3%. Time point of the sample: patch test 1, 2 weeks after DPC sensitization. Noted treatment: therapeutic diphenylcyclopropenone sensitization with weekly scalp DPC. Suited to DPC and affected by alopecia, the donors ranged from 18 to 70 years old. V dropped 5 bases and J dropped 8 bases, with 19 bases sitting between them. This CDR3 region has 15 residues. Germline V CDR1 and CDR2: LGHNT, FRNRAP. These data belong to a study of human T cells and chemical hapten exposure.

The TCR sequence derives from a woman in her fifties or sixties with alopecia areata. Some clones in this sample may be carry-over from other donors' samples. Here the sequenced sample was whole blood, taken in connection with sensitization to the hapten diphenylcyclopropenone (DPC). This chain uses TRBV12-5 with TRBJ2-1; D is tentatively TRBD1 or TRBD2 (6 bases each). The CDR3 sequence is CASGPGAGLLDEQFF. DNA of the CDR3: TGTGCTAGTGGTCCGGGGGCGGGACTTTTAGATGAGCAGTTCTTC.